This TCR beta chain was sequenced during a study of naive and memory T cell subsets. Both TRBC1 and TRBC2 were covered by a beta constant-region primer of two equimolar oligonucleotides. Ligated cDNA was amplified by four rounds of PCR with nested alpha and beta constant-region primers and SP2. TCRdb independently ran MiXCR on the UMI-ligation and nested PCR reads; one entry per CDR3 protein. In the table there are about 150,000 distinct CDR3 sequences, roughly 22% of which are singletons. Findings and caveats of the study: Naive repertoires, especially CD8, held a few larger clonotypes, possibly memory cells re-expressing CD45RA.

A remark on this clonotype: Its antigen is as yet unknown.

V lost 3 bases and J 0 bases, leaving 17 bases between the germline ends. The germline V gene encodes CDR1 GTSNPN and CDR2 SVGIG (reference sequence). The CDR3 contains 16 residues. The source material was naive CD4+ T cells from blood. This clonotype was sampled from a human donor in good health. The rearrangement uses TRBV30 and TRBJ1-1, with TRBD1 as a possible D gene (6 bases). CDR3 region: CAWSPSRTDVNTEAFF. In DNA form, the CDR3 reads TGTGCCTGGAGCCCCTCCCGGACAGATGTGAACACTGAAGCTTTCTTT.